The subject of this entry is one TCR beta chain. This sample is drawn from a study of blood T cell repertoires in COVID-19. Study-level background: Material from acute and convalescent COVID-19 was sourced from the United States, Italy and Spain.

The V segment lost 0 bases and the J segment 4 bases; nucleotides outside the gene matches: 6. This CDR3 is 16 amino acids long. CDR1 and CDR2 from the germline V gene are MNHNS and SASEGT. Per the study methods: Quantification of nucleated cells was approximated via reference gene primer amplification. The method was immunoSEQ multiplex PCR; TCRdb's version includes in-frame clones alone and lacks a portion of them. The D gene and trimming were derived from the DNA, and the V and J assignments and clone size from that table. Of 210,000 or so clones in the sample, 89% are singletons; the top ten hold 4% to 6%.

The receptor was derived from a middle-aged woman with acute or convalescent COVID-19. The chain carries TRBV6-1 and TRBJ2-7; 10 positions match TRBD1. The material sequenced was peripheral blood. The CDR3 bases are TGTGCCAGCAGTGAAGCGCGGGACAGGGGTTTGTACGAGCAGTACGTC. This translates into CASSEARDRGLYEQYV.